These T cell receptor beta chains were read from a single sample in a study of T-cell reconstitution after alpha-beta-depleted transplantation in children. In TCRdb, the PCR reads were re-called with MiXCR into one record per CDR3 protein. The sample holds about 830,000 distinct CDR3 sequences, under 20% seen once. Specimen: PBMCs, mostly from graft donor cells, collected 360 days after TCRalphabeta/CD19-depleted stem cell transplant. The receptors originated from a male patient between 10 and 17 years old who had a stem cell transplant for acute lymphoblastic leukemia, so the T cells may come from the graft donor. Both conserved end residues are part of each CDR3. Fields, in order: clone size, D gene, V gene, J gene, CDR3 protein, CDR3 DNA. The D gene is left open where the match is weak. The size entry is marked missing in some rows and otherwise reads once, few, many or a size class.

>few|NA|TRBV9|TRBJ2-3
CASSVYPGAGDTQYF
TGTGCCAGCAGCGTATACCCGGGAGCAGGAGATACGCAGTATTTT
>few|NA|TRBV9|TRBJ2-1
CASSVVVSRGGGYNEQFF
TGTGCCAGCAGCGTAGTCGTTTCGCGCGGGGGCGGATACAATGAGCAGTTCTTC
>few|TRBD2|TRBV14|TRBJ2-3
CASSQDPRLAGGMEDTQYF
TGTGCCAGCAGCCAAGATCCAAGACTAGCGGGAGGGATGGAAGATACGCAGTATTTT
>NA|NA|TRBV4-1|TRBJ2-7
CASSQVGAVYEQYF
TGCGCCAGCAGCCAAGTAGGCGCGGTCTACGAGCAGTACTTC
>many|NA|TRBV28|TRBJ2-1
CASSLRHLKQFF
TGTGCCAGCAGTTTAAGGCACCTTAAGCAGTTCTTC
>many|TRBD1|TRBV10-3|TRBJ1-1
CAISGDRDTEAFF
TGTGCCATCAGTGGGGACAGGGACACTGAAGCTTTCTTT
>few|NA|TRBV7-6|TRBJ2-1
CASSTPGTSSYNEQFF
TGTGCCAGCAGCACGCCCGGGACTTCCTCCTACAATGAGCAGTTCTTC
>NA|TRBD2|TRBV5-6|TRBJ2-2
CASSFRLAGPTGELFF
TGTGCCAGCAGCTTTCGGCTAGCGGGGCCCACCGGGGAGCTGTTTTTT
>NA|NA|TRBV14|TRBJ2-5
CASSWNGPGTQYF
TGTGCCAGCAGTTGGAACGGTCCAGGGACCCAGTACTTC
>few|TRBD2|TRBV12-3/TRBV12-4|TRBJ2-7
CASSFGTRSYEQYF
TGTGCCAGCAGTTTCGGGACTAGATCCTACGAGCAGTACTTC
>few|TRBD2|TRBV27|TRBJ2-3
CASSSGTSVIGYRDTQYF
TGTGCCAGCAGTTCTGGGACTAGCGTCATCGGGTACAGGGATACGCAGTATTTT
>few|TRBD1|TRBV7-6|TRBJ1-2
CASSPLFGQARYGYTF
TGTGCCAGCAGCCCCCTGTTTGGACAGGCCCGCTATGGCTACACCTTC
>few|NA|TRBV25-1|TRBJ1-3
CASSAPGVVSTIYF
TGTGCCAGCAGTGCACCAGGGGTTGTAAGCACCATATATTTT
>few|NA|TRBV5-1|TRBJ2-5
CASCERTYQETQYF
TGCGCCAGCTGCGAACGGACGTACCAAGAGACCCAGTACTTC
>NA|NA|TRBV7-3|TRBJ1-1
CASSLKRMNTEAFF
TGTGCCAGTAGCTTAAAACGGATGAACACTGAAGCTTTCTTT
>NA|TRBD2|TRBV12-3/TRBV12-4|TRBJ2-3
CASILSGRAPFWTDTQYF
TGTGCCAGCATTCTCAGCGGGAGAGCTCCCTTTTGGACAGATACGCAGTATTTT
>NA|NA|TRBV24-1|TRBJ2-1
CATSDGAGSSYNEQFF
TGTGCCACCAGTGATGGGGCGGGGAGCTCCTACAATGAGCAGTTCTTC
>NA|NA|TRBV12-3/TRBV12-4|TRBJ1-5
CASSFSLRNQPQHF
TGTGCCAGCAGTTTCTCTTTACGAAATCAGCCCCAGCATTTT
>NA|NA|TRBV15|TRBJ2-6
CATSSSWGSSGANVLTF
TGTGCCACCAGCAGCTCGTGGGGGAGCTCTGGGGCCAACGTCCTGACTTTC
>NA|TRBD2|TRBV3-1|TRBJ2-7
CASGWWSGSFSYEQYF
TGTGCCAGCGGCTGGTGGAGCGGGAGTTTCTCCTACGAGCAGTACTTC
>NA|NA|TRBV11-3|TRBJ2-1
CASSLGKPTLHNEQFF
TGTGCCAGCAGCTTAGGAAAGCCTACCCTTCACAATGAGCAGTTCTTC
>NA|TRBD2|TRBV6-5|TRBJ2-4
CASSFTSGRNIQYF
TGTGCCAGCAGCTTTACTAGCGGGAGAAACATTCAGTACTTC
>NA|TRBD2|TRBV5-1|TRBJ2-1
CASSMGDGRWVYNEQFF
TGCGCCAGCAGCATGGGGGACGGGAGGTGGGTCTACAATGAGCAGTTCTTC
>NA|TRBD2|TRBV2|TRBJ2-2
CASSGGLALTGELFF
TGTGCCAGCAGTGGCGGACTAGCCCTCACCGGGGAGCTGTTTTTT
>once|NA|TRBV10-3|TRBJ2-3
CAISEIGLRSLTDTQYF
TGTGCCATCAGTGAAATTGGCCTCCGGAGTTTGACAGATACGCAGTATTTT
>few|NA|TRBV18|TRBJ1-1
CASSPPRTSNTEAFF
TGTGCCAGCTCACCACCGAGGACGTCCAACACTGAAGCTTTCTTT
>NA|NA|TRBV7-3|TRBJ2-1
CASSNPGNEQFF
TGTGCCAGCAGCAACCCGGGAAATGAGCAGTTCTTC
>NA|NA|TRBV5-1|TRBJ2-4
CASSLGPGVAKNIQYF
TGCGCCAGCAGCTTGGGGCCAGGTGTAGCCAAAAACATTCAGTACTTC
>NA|NA|TRBV15|TRBJ2-7
CATSRPDKPYEQYF
TGTGCCACCAGCAGACCAGACAAGCCCTACGAGCAGTACTTC
>many|TRBD1|TRBV25-1|TRBJ2-3
CASSEPGTGQDTQYF
TGTGCCAGCAGTGAACCCGGGACAGGGCAAGATACGCAGTATTTT
>NA|TRBD1|TRBV2|TRBJ2-2
CASQGDNTGELFF
TGTGCCAGCCAGGGGGATAACACCGGGGAGCTGTTTTTT
>few|TRBD1|TRBV3-1|TRBJ2-7
CASSQAPGTGSYEQYF
TGTGCCAGCAGCCAAGCCCCCGGGACAGGTTCCTACGAGCAGTACTTC
>NA|TRBD1|TRBV4-1|TRBJ1-2
CASSQGDRVYGYTF
TGCGCCAGCAGCCAAGGGGACAGGGTCTATGGCTACACCTTC
>NA|NA|TRBV21-1|TRBJ2-3
CASSGGIRDTDTQYF
TGTGCCAGCAGCGGGGGGATCAGGGACACAGATACGCAGTATTTT
>NA|TRBD1|TRBV7-2|TRBJ2-6
CASGRRQGAPGANVLTF
TGTGCCAGCGGACGGAGGCAGGGGGCGCCCGGGGCCAACGTCCTGACTTTC
>many|NA|TRBV4-2|TRBJ2-3
CASSQVRGPVTTIDTQYF
TGTGCCAGCAGCCAAGTCCGGGGTCCGGTTACCACCATTGATACGCAGTATTTT
>few|NA|TRBV6-5|TRBJ2-7
CASSYFSEQYF
TGTGCCAGCAGTTATTTTTCCGAGCAGTACTTC
>few|TRBD2|TRBV11-2|TRBJ2-7
CASSPSGRTLYEQYF
TGTGCCAGCAGCCCTAGCGGGAGGACGCTCTACGAGCAGTACTTC
>few|TRBD2|TRBV20-1|TRBJ2-3
CSARDFGSSGRWRDTQYF
TGCAGTGCTAGAGATTTTGGGTCTAGCGGGAGATGGCGAGATACGCAGTATTTT
>few|NA|TRBV9|TRBJ2-5
CASSVGGTSRAETQYF
TGTGCCAGCAGCGTAGGTGGGACAAGCCGTGCAGAGACCCAGTACTTC
>few|NA|TRBV12-3/TRBV12-4|TRBJ2-1
CASSPRQETYNEQFF
TGTGCCAGCAGTCCCAGACAGGAGACCTACAATGAGCAGTTCTTC
>few|TRBD2|TRBV4-1|TRBJ2-1
CASSQGRGLAAFYNEQFF
TGCGCCAGCAGCCAAGGGAGGGGACTAGCGGCATTCTACAATGAGCAGTTCTTC
>NA|NA|TRBV29-1|TRBJ2-3
CSVGVPAGPTDTQYF
TGCAGCGTGGGAGTCCCCGCGGGCCCCACAGATACGCAGTATTTT
>many|TRBD2|TRBV10-3|TRBJ2-1
CAISEAGGGSYNEQFF
TGTGCCATCAGTGAGGCCGGGGGGGGCTCCTACAATGAGCAGTTCTTC
>many|NA|TRBV7-9|TRBJ1-1
CASSPTTGNTEAFF
TGTGCCAGCAGCCCCACGACAGGAAACACTGAAGCTTTCTTT
>NA|NA|TRBV18|TRBJ2-7
CASSPPAGGSSYEQYF
TGTGCCAGCTCACCACCGGCTGGTGGGAGCTCCTACGAGCAGTACTTC
>few|NA|TRBV18|TRBJ2-1
CASSPTELSYNEQFF
TGTGCCAGCTCACCGACAGAATTATCCTACAATGAGCAGTTCTTC
>many|TRBD1|TRBV24-1|TRBJ2-3
CATSDPSRDRSTDTQYF
TGTGCCACCAGTGATCCTTCGCGGGACAGGAGCACAGATACGCAGTATTTT
>NA|NA|TRBV29-1|TRBJ2-3
CWGRRADTQYF
TGTTGGGGTAGGCGGGCAGATACGCAGTATTTT
>NA|NA|TRBV7-8|TRBJ2-4
CASSLSHAQRLAKNIQYF
TGTGCCAGCAGCTTATCGCACGCGCAGAGGTTGGCCAAAAACATTCAGTACTTC
>once|NA|TRBV25-1|TRBJ2-7
CASSEWYSSYEQYF
TGTGCCAGCAGTGAATGGTACAGCTCCTACGAGCAGTACTTC
>NA|NA|TRBV28|TRBJ1-2
CASSSTASNYGYTF
TGTGCCAGCAGTTCAACGGCTTCTAACTATGGCTACACCTTC
>NA|TRBD2|TRBV18|TRBJ2-7
CASSPIGLAAYEQYF
TGTGCCAGCTCACCTATCGGACTAGCGGCCTACGAGCAGTACTTC
>NA|TRBD2|TRBV6-4|TRBJ2-3
CASSQFGGRATDTQYF
TGTGCCAGCAGCCAATTTGGCGGGAGAGCGACAGATACGCAGTATTTT
>NA|NA|TRBV15|TRBJ2-5
CATSRDMVETQYF
TGTGCCACCAGCAGAGATATGGTGGAGACCCAGTACTTC
>NA|TRBD2|TRBV27|TRBJ2-7
CVTASGPSYEQYF
TGTGTCACTGCTAGCGGGCCTTCCTACGAGCAGTACTTC
>NA|NA|TRBV28|TRBJ2-5
CASSSPSDSTETQYF
TGTGCCAGCAGTTCCCCTTCAGACAGCACGGAGACCCAGTACTTC
>NA|NA|TRBV5-1|TRBJ2-7
CASYNVAPPYEQYF
TGCGCCTCCTACAACGTTGCCCCCCCCTACGAGCAGTACTTC
>few|TRBD2|TRBV9|TRBJ2-1
CASSFTSGRAINEQFF
TGTGCCAGCAGCTTCACTAGCGGGAGGGCGATCAATGAGCAGTTCTTC
>few|NA|TRBV5-1|TRBJ2-6
CASSTPGQPFSGANVLTF
TGCGCCAGCAGCACCCCCGGACAGCCGTTCTCTGGGGCCAACGTCCTGACTTTC